This TCR beta chain comes out of a study of cytomegalovirus exposure and HLA in healthy donors (dated by TCRdb to about 2017). In the study overall: According to an earlier analysis of 550 to 750 of the donors, 200 million or so T cells yielded some 110 million unique TCR beta sequences and approximately 280 Gb of sequence data. Along with the roughly 670-subject first cohort, a separate validation cohort of over a hundred different subjects was used. A later analysis re-analyzed previously published TCR beta repertoires from 666 donors and added high-resolution HLA genotyping to study TCR occurrence patterns. In the later analysis, no new phenotypic data were used to find candidate immune exposures; instead, reliance was placed on TCR beta sequences and their occurrence across donors. Donor age, sex, ethnicity and CMV serostatus were compiled alongside the repertoire data. All discovery cohort repertoires had been generated using a single sequencing platform. Because of strong linkage in the cohort, 5 or 6 DR-DQ haplotypes were treated as single units for association and clustering. The study used immunosequencing to profile the T cell repertoires of approximately 690 subjects and linked those repertoires to cytomegalovirus serostatus. Among 350 to 400 genotyped donors of the cohort, an average of about 240,000 unique TCR beta nucleotide sequences were sequenced per donor, 15% to 20% of them non-productive. A later genetic analysis used genome-wide SNP genotypes for about 65% of the roughly 670 donors, treating that subset as a discovery cohort. Class I and class II HLA loci were covered by the typing at four-digit resolution. An early release covering roughly 600 HLA-typed donors comprised approximately 300 gigabases of sequencing data and tens of millions of unique TCR sequences. To predict cytomegalovirus infection status, the study brought together high-throughput TCR immunosequencing, statistical association of individual TCRs with disease status, and machine learning. Typing coverage varied by locus: roughly 629-640 donors for A, B, C, DRB1 and DQB1; some 520 for DQA1; over 600 for DPA1; around 490 for DPB1. The study aimed to test whether cataloging public T cell receptors could reveal signatures of past pathogen exposure. To decide whether each TCR beta V gene segment behaved as functional or pseudogenic, an earlier analysis of some 600 of the donors relied on high-throughput TCR beta sequencing. The genetic ancestry cluster associated with self-reported Caucasian donors included over 80% of the roughly 400 genotyped donors. The full study reports these points: A later analysis found that TCR association rates varied across HLA loci, with DRB1 alleles showing the most associated TCRs and HLA-C alleles the fewest. The study gave a list of under 200 TCR beta chains associated with cytomegalovirus. Because counts were too low, roughly 16 rarely observed V segments, including chromosome 9 orphons, were left out of the earlier analysis of some 600 of the donors. In both the original and validation cohorts, the classifier was reported to diagnose cytomegalovirus status with high specificity and sensitivity. A cluster of highly shared sequence variants was judged likely to represent a technical artifact of the sequencing pipeline. In a later genetic analysis, fewer N-insertions in productive TCRs were reported among donors in an Asian-associated ancestry cluster than the roughly 640-donor mean. In this cohort, only TCR beta chains were sequenced, and detectable features were limited by the absence of alpha or paired-chain data. Most TCR sequences were observed very rarely across donors, whereas some public TCRs were present in many individuals. The only immune exposure information available for the cohort was CMV serostatus. A further reported finding was that TCR beta sequences accurately predicted the HLA-A and HLA-B alleles for most subjects in the first cohort. A few of the identified cytomegalovirus-associated TCR beta chains were confirmed in vitro to be specific for cytomegalovirus antigens. An association between a missense DCLRE1C variant and V-gene and J-gene trimming of TCR beta chains was found in a later genetic analysis and replicated in an independent cohort. Strong co-occurrence of HLA alleles, especially DR and DQ, made assigning TCR associations to individual alleles difficult. In a later analysis, HLA-associated TCR beta chains showed more clonal expansion and lower generation probabilities than non-associated chains that were equally common. According to the authors, the approach could potentially be generalized to other disease states and immunological phenotypes. Some IMGT-functional V segments, including TRBV6-2 and TRBV6-3, could not be told apart with the 87-base-pair reads, so those segments were excluded. Several of the top co-occurrence clusters appeared to be linked to parvovirus B19, influenza, CMV and Epstein-Barr virus, according to a later analysis. Because HLA typing was missing for some donors at each locus, association tests included only the typed subset. Presence/absence analyses assumed roughly uniform sequencing depth across donors, an assumption that may not hold. Linkage disequilibrium might explain the correlated functional status among segregating V segments, but an unknown experimental factor could not be excluded. A later analysis associated 15,000 to 20,000 TCR beta sequences with specific HLA alleles at a false discovery rate of 0.05. In an earlier analysis of a few hundred of the donors, most TCR beta V segments were observed in productive rearrangements about 87% or about 30% of the time, broadly matching IMGT annotations. According to a later analysis, most CMV-associated TCR beta chains appeared to be HLA-restricted, and the HLA associations seemed to be driven largely by CMV exposure.

The library came from the immunoSEQ multiplex PCR assay. For the multiplex PCR, a mixture combining 60 forward primers for TCR Vbeta segments and 13 reverse primers for TCR Jbeta segments was used. The CDR3 region of rearranged TCR beta genes was amplified from genomic DNA by a multiplex PCR assay. Amplified TCR beta libraries were sequenced as 87-base-pair reads on the Illumina HiSeq System. Per the original workflow: In a later analysis, around 80 million unique TCR beta chains were counted across the 666 repertoires, and roughly 11 million of these chains were shared by at least two donors. To remove PCR and sequencing errors, raw reads were error-corrected and collapsed into unique sequences using a nearest-neighbor algorithm that merged closely related sequences. To assign V, D and J gene segments, CDR3 sequences were aligned to IMGT reference sequences. For a sequence to be retained, at least a six-nucleotide match to both a V gene segment and a J gene segment was required. Rearrangements were classified as productive when the CDR3 lacked stop codons and remained in frame with V and J, and all other rearrangements were classified as non-productive. CDR3 was defined by IMGT convention, running from the second conserved V-encoded cysteine to the conserved J-encoded phenylalanine. In an earlier analysis of around 540 of the donors, sequences lacking an unambiguous match to a single V gene segment were excluded. In an earlier analysis of approximately 610 of the donors, V segments were called functional above 56.7% productive rearrangements and were called segregating when the between-donor standard deviation exceeded 5%. A statistical classification framework was built to diagnose cytomegalovirus status from the catalog of TCR beta chain sequences. A later analysis assigned V and J genes by comparing TCR nucleotide sequences with IMGT/GENE-DB human TR gene sequences. A later analysis assigned CDR3 sequences and most-parsimonious VDJ recombination scenarios with the TCRdist pipeline. In a later analysis, every TCR beta chain was defined by the combination of its CDR3 amino acid sequence and its V-gene family, and reads without a unique V-gene family were dropped. To address suspected cross-contamination and a sequencing artifact, a later analysis removed roughly 580 highly shared, low-generation-probability nucleotide sequences. A later analysis calculated a clonal expansion index for each public chain from normalized within-repertoire ranks of inferred template counts. In a later analysis, generation probabilities were computed with a VDJ recombination model fitted to out-of-frame rearrangements, and the resulting probabilities were checked against IGoR. In a later analysis, TCR-TCR, TCR-HLA and TCR-CMV co-occurrence was scored with hypergeometric tests, and a repertoire-size bias correction was applied to TCR pairs. False discovery rates were estimated in a later analysis by permuting HLA or CMV assignments 20 times. In a later analysis, co-occurring TCRs were grouped using DBSCAN, and TCRdist sequence similarity was added for clustering within HLA-allele-positive subsets. Repertoires with fewer than 30,000 or more than 120,000 public chains, plus five repertoires with anomalous nucleotide sharing, were excluded from co-occurrence clustering. Imported from immuneACCESS, the table was reduced by TCRdb to in-frame sequences with V and J called. These copies leave out some clones; in studies compared against another copy, an unresolved V gene accounts for under half, and the cause of the remainder is not known. Clone size and V and J calls were adopted from that table, with D and trimming inferred from the DNA. Counted in this sample were 130,000 to 150,000 clones; roughly 9.4% of them appeared once. The ten largest account for approximately 1.8% of the sample.

The cohort was made up of roughly 670 healthy bone marrow donors. At the time of sampling, all cohort members were nominally healthy, though unrecorded immune exposures were likely present. The donor was CMV seronegative and belonged to the group of 352 seronegative cohort members. A peripheral blood sample was provided by each donor, and peripheral blood mononuclear cells were used for TCR beta sequencing. The Qiagen DNeasy Blood Extraction Kit was used to extract genomic DNA from the blood cell samples. Details on this clone: It has no known antigen specificity. Base qualities are not at hand, and no much larger clone is one base apart.

V drops 1 base and J drops 11 bases, leaving 23 bases in between. As encoded in the germline V gene, CDR1 is LGHNA while CDR2 is YSLEER. The cysteine opens and the phenylalanine closes a CDR3 of 16 amino acids. Kept here is only the CDR3 DNA, which spans 48 bases and is read in frame from base 1. Recombination linked TRBV4-3 to TRBJ1-1; no D gene can be assigned with confidence. The source of this sequence is a male donor in good health and CMV-seronegative. Sequencing input: PBMCs. The CDR3 sequence is CASSQGSVVTPRGAFF. The sequenced DNA is TGCGCCAGCAGCCAAGGCAGCGTGGTGACCCCCCGCGGGGCTTTCTTT.